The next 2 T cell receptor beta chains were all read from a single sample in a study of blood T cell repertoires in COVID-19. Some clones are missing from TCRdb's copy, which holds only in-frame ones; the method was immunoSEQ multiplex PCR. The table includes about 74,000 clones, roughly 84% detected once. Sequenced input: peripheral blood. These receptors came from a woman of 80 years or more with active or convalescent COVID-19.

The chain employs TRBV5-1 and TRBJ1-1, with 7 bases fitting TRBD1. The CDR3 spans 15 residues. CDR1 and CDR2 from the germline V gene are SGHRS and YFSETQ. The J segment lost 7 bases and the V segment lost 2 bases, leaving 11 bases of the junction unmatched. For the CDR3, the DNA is TGCGCCAGCAGCTTTGTAGGGGGCGGTAGAAATGAAGCTTTCTTT. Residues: CASSFVGGGRNEAFF.

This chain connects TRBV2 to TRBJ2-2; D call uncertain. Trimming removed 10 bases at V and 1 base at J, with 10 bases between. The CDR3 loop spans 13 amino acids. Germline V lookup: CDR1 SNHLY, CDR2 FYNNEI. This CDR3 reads CATRVENTGELFF. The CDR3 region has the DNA TGTGCCACCCGGGTCGAGAACACCGGGGAGCTGTTTTTT.